This TCR beta chain is from a study of blood T cell repertoires in COVID-19 (TCRdb year 2020). Context from the whole study: The collaborator samples originated in the United States, Italy and Spain and spanned the acute and convalescent phases of COVID-19. The repertoires were released in a freely available public database intended as a resource for research on the immune response to SARS-CoV-2. The prospective study material was composed of cDNA or gDNA derived from T cells, B-cell-depleted T cells, or PBMCs. The samples were drawn from the first 160 participants of the ongoing ImmuneRACE study and from some 1,300 subjects provided by 6 global collaborators. The dataset comprised deeply sampled blood TCRbeta repertoires from subjects exposed to, actively infected with, or recovered from COVID-19. A de-identified subject ID, COVID-19 status, age in years and sex were almost always included in the sample metadata. HLA class I and class II types, where available, came from metadata supplied by the sample provider rather than from assay-based typing. The investigation overall reported the following: Clinical and demographic metadata were provided uncurated, with the amount varying by source and participant.

TCRbeta CDR3 regions were amplified from genomic DNA using the immunoSEQ Assay, a bias-controlled multiplex PCR. Under the source paper's analysis protocol: Nucleated cell counts per sample were estimated from amplification of reference gene primers within the assay. To quantify the absolute abundance of each unique TCRbeta CDR3 rearrangement, sequence reads were collapsed and filtered. For each sample, productive Simpson clonality was calculated as the square root of Simpson's diversity index over productive rearrangements. As stored in TCRdb, this immuneACCESS dataset retains in-frame rearrangements with V and J assigned. A fraction of the clones does not appear; measured against another copy, unresolved V genes explain less than half of the discrepancy, and the remainder lacks a known reason. The D gene and trimming were derived from the DNA, and the V and J assignments and clone size from that table. This sample has around 280,000 clones in its table, and roughly nine tenths of those were observed once. 6% to 6.5% of the sample is taken by the ten largest.

Participants in the prospective study were enrolled through a virtual design, were aged about 18 to 89 years, and lived in about 25 United States geographic areas. To assign participants to cohorts, the prospective study relied on clinical history that participants themselves reported in a screening survey and a study questionnaire. ImmuneRACE Cohort 3 recovered participants were defined by two consecutive negative NP/OP PCR tests, healthcare professional clearance, or symptom resolution. Mobile phlebotomists in the prospective study collected whole blood, serum and a nasopharyngeal or oropharyngeal swab from every participant. Prospective study participants could optionally give additional blood draws and questionnaires over a roughly two-month period. Blood samples from the prospective study were shipped frozen or at room temperature prior to DNA extraction. From its cysteine to its phenylalanine, the CDR3 spans 11 amino acids. Only the CDR3 part of the read is kept: 33 bases, read in frame from the first base. CDR1 SGHAT and CDR2 FQNNGV are derived from the germline V gene.

Turning to this clone: The clone's antigen remains unknown. No much larger clonotype is one base removed from it; base qualities were not supplied.

Recombination joined TRBV11-2 with TRBJ1-1, and 8 junction bases match TRBD1. Sequencing was performed on PBMCs or T cells enriched from blood (not recorded which). The sequence was obtained from a woman aged 40 to 50 who had recovered from COVID-19. Here the CDR3 is given as CAGQGYTEAFF. In nucleotides, the sequence is TGTGCAGGACAGGGTTACACTGAAGCTTTCTTT.